Listed below are T cell receptor beta chains from one sample, sequenced in a study of blood T cell repertoires in COVID-19. TCRdb's copy holds only in-frame clones and misses some; the assay was immunoSEQ multiplex PCR. This sample carries 220,000 or so clones, 75% to 90% of them seen once, and the ten largest clones take over 0.85%. Source material: PBMCs or T cells enriched from blood (not recorded which). Every receptor here comes from a man in his forties or fifties who had been exposed to COVID-19. The CDR3 runs from the conserved cysteine through the conserved F or W. Each record gives: D gene, J gene, clone size, V gene, CDR3 DNA, CDR3 protein. The D gene is left open where the match is weak. Only some rows state a clone size, as once, few, many or a class for expanded clones.

-,TRBJ1-2,-,TRBV7-2,TGTGCCAGCAGCTTAACAAGCTACAGCCCGTATGGCTACACCTTC,CASSLTSYSPYGYTF
-,TRBJ2-5,-,TRBV7-2,TGTGCCAGCAGCCCCTCGAACCGGGAGACCCAGTACTTC,CASSPSNRETQYF
-,TRBJ1-2,-,TRBV5-5,TGTGCCAGCGCCTTAACCGGGCAGGGATCCTATGGCTACACCTTC,CASALTGQGSYGYTF
-,TRBJ1-5,-,TRBV2,TGTGCCAGCAGTGAGAGGTATTACAATCAGCCCCAGCATTTT,CASSERYYNQPQHF
-,TRBJ1-1,-,TRBV19,TGTGCCAGTAGTATAGTAACAGGGACTGAAGCTTTCTTT,CASSIVTGTEAFF
-,TRBJ1-3,-,TRBV27,TGTGCCAGCAGTTCCCCCAGCTCTGGAAACACCATATATTTT,CASSSPSSGNTIYF
TRBD1,TRBJ1-1,-,TRBV6-5,TGTGCCAGCAGCAGACAGGGTGAAGCTTTCTTT,CASSRQGEAFF
TRBD1,TRBJ1-6,once,TRBV5-6,TGTGCCAGCAGCTTGAGGGACAGGAGAAATTCACCCCTCCACTTT,CASSLRDRRNSPLHF
-,TRBJ1-6,-,TRBV6-5,TGTGCCAGCAGCAGACGGGGAGATTCACCCCTCCACTTT,CASSRRGDSPLHF
-,TRBJ1-5,-,TRBV19,TGTGCCAGTAGTATTTGGGGGACACATCAGCCCCAGCATTTT,CASSIWGTHQPQHF
-,TRBJ2-7,-,TRBV5-5,TGTGCCAGCAGCTATCAGGACTCCGAGCAGTACTTC,CASSYQDSEQYF
-,TRBJ1-4,-,TRBV5-1,TGCGCCAGCAGCCCACAGGGTGTAGGTGAAAAACTGTTTTTT,CASSPQGVGEKLFF